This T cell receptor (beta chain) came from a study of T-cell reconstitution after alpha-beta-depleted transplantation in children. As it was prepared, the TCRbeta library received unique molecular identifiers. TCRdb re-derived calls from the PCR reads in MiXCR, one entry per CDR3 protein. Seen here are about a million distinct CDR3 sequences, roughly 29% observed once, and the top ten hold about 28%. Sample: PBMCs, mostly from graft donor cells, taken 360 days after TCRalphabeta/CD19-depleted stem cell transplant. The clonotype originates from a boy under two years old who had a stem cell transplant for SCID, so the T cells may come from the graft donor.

This CDR3 is CSAPGGSGGTYEQYF. CDR3 nucleotide sequence: TGCAGTGCCCCAGGGGGTAGCGGGGGGACCTACGAGCAGTACTTC. This chain joins TRBV20-1 and TRBJ2-7, with 10 bases aligning to TRBD2. CDR3 size: 15 residues. The germline CDR1 and CDR2 sequences are DFQATT and SNEGSKA (reference sequence). With V trimmed by 6 bases and J by 2 bases, 10 bases remained unmatched.